Detailed here is one T cell receptor beta chain. The CDR3 sequence is 16 residues long. Germline CDR1 SGHVS, CDR2 FNYEAQ. V shed 5 bases and J shed 0 bases, with 13 bases lying between them. Only in-frame clones appear in the TCRdb table, and some are missing; sequencing was by immunoSEQ multiplex PCR. This table has about 490,000 clones, 80% to 90% appearing once. The sample is drawn from a study of blood T cell repertoires in COVID-19. Whole-study context: Sources were T cells, B-cell-depleted T cells, or PBMCs; the material itself was cDNA or gDNA.

The receptor's source is a human donor in a cohort sampled during active COVID-19. What was sequenced was peripheral blood. The V call is TRBV7-6, the J call TRBJ2-2; maybe TRBD2 (6 bases). CDR3 protein: CASSPLAPPNTGELFF. CDR3 DNA: TGTGCCAGCAGCCCCCTAGCGCCCCCGAACACCGGGGAGCTGTTTTTT. The variable domain in full, with the rest retrieved from reference TRBV7-6 and TRBJ2-2, is GAGVSQSPRYKVTKRGQDVALRCDPISGHVSLYWYRQALGQGPEFLTYFNYEAQQDKSGLPNDRFSAERPEGSISTLTIQRTEQRDSAMYRCASSPLAPPNTGELFFGEGSRLTVL.